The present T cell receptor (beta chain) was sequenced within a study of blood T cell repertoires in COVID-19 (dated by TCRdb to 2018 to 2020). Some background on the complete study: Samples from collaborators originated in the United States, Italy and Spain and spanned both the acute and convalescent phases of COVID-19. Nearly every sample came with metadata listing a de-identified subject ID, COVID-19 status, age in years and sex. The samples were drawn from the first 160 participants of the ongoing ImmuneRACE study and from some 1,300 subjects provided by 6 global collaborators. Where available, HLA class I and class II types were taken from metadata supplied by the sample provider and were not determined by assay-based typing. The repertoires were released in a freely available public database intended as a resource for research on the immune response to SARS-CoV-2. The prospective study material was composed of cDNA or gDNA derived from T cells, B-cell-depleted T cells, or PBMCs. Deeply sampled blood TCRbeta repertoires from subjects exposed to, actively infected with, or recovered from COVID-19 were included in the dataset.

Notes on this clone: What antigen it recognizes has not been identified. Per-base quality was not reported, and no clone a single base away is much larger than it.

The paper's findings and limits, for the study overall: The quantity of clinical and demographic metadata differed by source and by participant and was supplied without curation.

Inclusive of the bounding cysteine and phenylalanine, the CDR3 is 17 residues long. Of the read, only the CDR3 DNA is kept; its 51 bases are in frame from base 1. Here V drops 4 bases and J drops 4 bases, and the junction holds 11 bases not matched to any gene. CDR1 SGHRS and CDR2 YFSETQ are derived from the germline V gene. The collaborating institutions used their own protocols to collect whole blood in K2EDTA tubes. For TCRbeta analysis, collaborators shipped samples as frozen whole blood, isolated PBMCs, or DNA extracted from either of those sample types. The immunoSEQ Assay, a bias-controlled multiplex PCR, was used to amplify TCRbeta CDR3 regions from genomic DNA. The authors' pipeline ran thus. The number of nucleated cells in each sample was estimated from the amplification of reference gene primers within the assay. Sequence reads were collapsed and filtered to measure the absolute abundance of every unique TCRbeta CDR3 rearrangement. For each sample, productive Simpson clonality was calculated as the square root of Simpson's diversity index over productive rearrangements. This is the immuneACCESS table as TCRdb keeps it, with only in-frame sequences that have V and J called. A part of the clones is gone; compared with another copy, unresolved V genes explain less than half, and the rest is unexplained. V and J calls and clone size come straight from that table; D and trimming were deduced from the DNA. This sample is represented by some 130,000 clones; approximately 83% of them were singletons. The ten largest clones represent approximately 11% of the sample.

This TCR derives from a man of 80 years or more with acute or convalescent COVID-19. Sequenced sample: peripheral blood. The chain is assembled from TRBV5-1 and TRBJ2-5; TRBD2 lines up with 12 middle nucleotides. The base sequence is TGCGCCAGCAGCGTTCTACTAGCGGGGGGCCCGAGAGAGACCCAGTACTTC. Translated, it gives CASSVLLAGGPRETQYF.